The 7 T cell receptor beta chains listed next were all sequenced from one sample in a study of tumor T cells in aggressive B-cell lymphoma. Using immunoSEQ multiplex PCR, the repertoire was profiled, and TCRdb retains in-frame clones only, with some absent. This sample's table has a few dozen clones. Source material: tumor tissue. These receptors were obtained from an adult with diffuse large B cell lymphoma.

V and J are TRBV28 and TRBJ2-5; 9 positions agree with TRBD1. Germline V lookup: CDR1 MDHEN, CDR2 SYDVKM. The CDR3 is made up of 16 amino acids. V was clipped by 6 bases and J by 11 bases; unmatched bases: 19. The chain's CDR3 is CASSKDFRDRAGEQYF. The CDR3 nucleotides are TGTGCCAGCAGCAAAGACTTCCGGGACAGGGCGGGGGAGCAGTACTTC.

The chain carries TRBV27 and TRBJ2-1, with TRBD1 matching 7 bases. CDR1 and CDR2 from the germline V gene are MNHEY and SMNVEV (reference sequence). With 1 base clipped from V and 8 bases from J, the junction kept 2 bases outside the gene matches. The CDR3 has 13 residues. As DNA, the CDR3 is TGTGCCAGCAGTTTATACAGGGGCGATGAGCAGTTCTTC. Encoded protein: CASSLYRGDEQFF.

The genes are TRBV5-1 and TRBJ1-4, with D hard to call. In germline, CDR1 is SGHRS, CDR2 YFSETQ. This CDR3 has 15 residues. The V end was cut by 0 bases, the J end by 0 bases, with 6 bases between. The CDR3 coding sequence is TGCGCCAGCAGCTTGGACAGAGCAACTAATGAAAAACTGTTTTTT. It translates to CASSLDRATNEKLFF.

This chain uses TRBV21-1 with TRBJ1-3. TRBV21-1 is flagged as a pseudogene. The CDR3 extends over 17 amino acids. The CDR3 reads CASSPAIATHARNTIYF. The CDR3 nucleotides read TGTGCCAGCAGTCCGGCCATAGCTACACACGCACGAAACACCATATATTTT.

The chain is built from TRBV5-3 and TRBJ1-4; D is perhaps TRBD1 (5 bases). TRBV5-3 is an open reading frame, and its role is uncertain. The CDR3 has 17 amino acids. Trimming shortened V by 2 bases and J by 7 bases, and 21 bases separated the two germline ends. CDR3: CARSFGGMGVSLEKLFF. The CDR3 DNA reads TGTGCCAGAAGCTTTGGGGGGATGGGGGTGTCACTTGAAAAACTGTTTTTT.

There are a few counts of this clone. V usage is TRBV5-1 and J usage is TRBJ2-1, with D perhaps matching TRBD1 (5 bases). The CDR3 has 12 residues. Germline V CDR1 and CDR2: SGHRS, YFSETQ. The V gene lost 7 bases and the J gene lost 3 bases, with 8 bases spanning the gap. The CDR3 protein is CASGTGYNEQFF. CDR3 in DNA: TGCGCCAGCGGCACAGGCTACAATGAGCAGTTCTTC.

The chain carries TRBV28 and TRBJ1-1, with a possible D match to TRBD1 (5 bases). This CDR3 has 14 residues. V lost 3 bases, J lost 1 base, and 9 bases lay in between. The germline V gene has CDR1 MDHEN and CDR2 SYDVKM. The CDR3 region is CASSFFTGNTEAFF. The CDR3 DNA reads as TGTGCCAGCAGTTTCTTTACAGGGAACACTGAAGCTTTCTTT.